The sequence of this T cell receptor (beta chain) was determined in a study of shared clonotypes between healthy human individuals. Study-level findings and limits: Clonotypes shared by all four donors outscored non-shared clonotypes in generation probability. Rarefaction demonstrated incomplete sorted-subset sequencing despite large depth. Memory subsets generally showed lower estimated richness than naive subsets.

Details on this clone: Antigen unknown.

In the original processing: Quality scores were absent from the junction-only immunoSEQ sequences, so filtering differed. Method: immunoSEQ multiplex PCR; TCRdb's copy keeps in-frame clones and lacks some. From that table come the V and J calls and clone size; the DNA was used to work out D and trimming. The data hold about 1 million clones, with approximately 68% observed a single time. Sample: memory CD4+ T cells sorted from blood. The subset: CD45RA-negative fraction. The clonotype was recovered from a man between 18 and 29 years old in good health.

In DNA, the CDR3 is TGCAGCGTGATCGGAGAGGGACGACACGAGCAGTACTTC. As protein: CSVIGEGRHEQYF. The V and J genes are TRBV29-1 and TRBJ2-5; possibly TRBD1 or TRBD2 for D (5 bases each). The last part of the DNA fits TRBJ2-7 better; the J call may be wrong. The CDR3 loop spans 13 amino acids. In germline, CDR1 is SQVTM, CDR2 ANQGSEA.